The T cell receptor (beta chain) under discussion was sequenced for a study of Graves' ophthalmopathy and Graves' hyperthyroidism. The study, taken as a whole, reports: Blood was where most expanded thyroid clonotypes above 0.001 frequency also turned up.

RNA transcripts were the template, and TCR beta CDR3 regions were amplified from them. The first-round RT-PCR employed HTBI primers together with the Qiagen OneStep RT-PCR kit. A multiplex PCR was then performed as the second round. TCRdb reanalysed the multiplex PCR reads using MiXCR and keeps one entry per CDR3 protein. The repertoire has roughly 600,000 distinct CDR3 sequences, roughly 40% of them found once; the top ten carry around 4.6%. With regard to this clonotype: What it recognizes is unknown.

The germline V gene has CDR1 MNHEY and CDR2 SVGAGI. The trim removed 2 bases at V and 5 bases at J, leaving 6 bases unmatched. CDR3 size: 15 residues. Sequencing used peripheral blood or thyroid tissue (not recorded which). This clonotype was obtained from an adult man with Graves' hyperthyroidism. V is TRBV6-5 and J is TRBJ1-2; 9 nucleotides agree with TRBD1. CDR3 loop: CASSYTQGAPYGYTF. The CDR3 bases are TGTGCCAGCAGTTACACACAGGGGGCCCCGTATGGCTACACCTTC.